This T cell receptor (beta chain) was observed in a study of T cells in Graves' hyperthyroidism and ophthalmopathy (dated by TCRdb to about 2019). Broadly, across the study: Peripheral blood was sampled at the time of initial diagnosis, prior to any treatment. In addition, the study compared T-cell repertoires in thyroid tissue and in blood from roughly 6 Graves' hyperthyroidism patients. An independent validation cohort of 18 to 20 hyperthyroidism patients and 17 patients who later progressed to ophthalmopathy tested prospective prediction of ophthalmopathy. Once sampling was done, hyperthyroidism patients were given methimazole at a starting dose of 30 mg daily, whereas ophthalmopathy patients were given high-dose intravenous methylprednisolone. TCR V-J signatures able to tell the groups apart were searched for in a discovery cohort of 90 to 100 patients, of whom more than 40 had Graves' ophthalmopathy and 55 to 60 had stable Graves' hyperthyroidism. The approximately 98 discovery patients were randomly divided into training and test sets at a 7:3 ratio. The paper describes TCR Vbeta CDR3 sequencing of some 130 peripheral blood samples, made up of 43 ophthalmopathy patients, some 76 hyperthyroidism patients and 17 progressor patients. Beyond this particular receptor, the publication reports: Blood samples also contained most of the expanded thyroid clonotypes (frequency above 0.001), which suggests that blood repertoires may reflect thyroid immune responses. No statistical method was used to fix the sample size in advance, and group allocation was not hidden from the investigators. In validation, the model predicted progression to ophthalmopathy a median of 6.5 months before onset, with approximately 70% sensitivity and roughly 73% specificity. In cross-validation, a model built on a 13 V-J signature told ophthalmopathy apart from stable hyperthyroidism with about 90% sensitivity and about 81% specificity, and in testing the same model reached 80%/75%.

Stable Graves' hyperthyroidism was defined as the absence of progression to ophthalmopathy over 18 months of follow-up. The hyperthyroidism patients were between 18 and 65 years old and newly diagnosed, with a disease duration of less than 2 months. Any patient with an uncontrolled infection, another autoimmune disease, pregnancy or lactation was excluded. Diagnoses relied on clinical symptoms, serum thyroxine and TRAb, thyroid ultrasound and orbital computed tomography. Ficoll-Paque density gradient centrifugation was used to isolate PBMCs from around 10 ml of fresh peripheral blood. Total RNA was extracted with Trizol reagent, and quality was checked on an Agilent 2100 Bioanalyzer. Amplification of TCR beta CDR3 regions was carried out from RNA transcripts. For the first round of RT-PCR on the TCR CDR3, the HTBI primer set was used together with the Qiagen OneStep RT-PCR kit. The libraries were constructed in a second round of multiplex PCR and then size-selected and purified. The libraries were sequenced on an Illumina HiSeq2000 using paired-end 100 bp reads. In the paper's pipeline: SOAPnuke was used to process the raw data, throwing out any read that contained adapters or uncalled bases, had a mean Phred below 15, or lacked an exact constant-primer or identifier match. COPE v1.2.5 was used to merge high-quality paired reads, and clonotypes were defined as unique nucleotide sequences. MiTCR v1.1 was used to align the clonotypes against IMGT TRBV, TRBD and TRBJ reference segments. Analysis was restricted to V-J combinations with a frequency above 0.0001, which covered about 99% of repertoires. The TCS score was defined as the ratio of F50 (clonal expansion) to E x V (chaos), calculated using BLOSUM62-based TCRdist between CDR3 peptides within each V-J. Welch's t-statistics and random forest reduced 514 V-J features to fewer than 15, which were used in a naive Bayes classifier (R e1071). TCRdb redid the processing of the public reads, applying fastp at Q25 and MiXCR, and retained in-frame beta chains. Identical CDR3 protein sequences are pooled into one entry, listed with their most common genes and DNA. The V and J calls follow TCRdb's processing rather than the paper's. In all, the sample holds fewer than 650,000 distinct CDR3 sequences, and 12% to 15% of those were seen once. The leading ten clones occupy about 15% of the sample.

The germline V gene (reference sequence) gives CDR1 as SEHNR and CDR2 as FQNEAQ. V drops 5 bases and J drops 3 bases, leaving 14 bases in between. The CDR3 covers 15 residues, taking in both the cysteine and the phenylalanine. Only CDR3 DNA is held: 45 bases, read in frame from base 1. There are many counts of this clonotype. Its antigen is not yet known. Qualities for individual bases were not recorded, and no much larger clone is one base off. Sequences were obtained from blood. This sequence uses TRBV7-9 and TRBJ2-1; the D region possibly corresponds to TRBD2 (6 bases align). The source of this sequence is a woman aged 40 to 50 with Graves' hyperthyroidism. The nucleotide sequence reads TGTGCCAGCAGCGAAAGCGGGCGACACTACAATGAGCAGTTCTTC. It encodes CASSESGRHYNEQFF.